These 15 T cell receptor beta chains share one sample of origin, sequenced in a study of cytomegalovirus exposure and HLA in healthy donors. The primer mix had 60 Vbeta and 13 Jbeta primers. Repertoires were generated with immunoSEQ multiplex PCR, while TCRdb's copy carries only in-frame clones and drops some. The sample includes tens of thousands of clones, 75% to 85% of them seen just once. Material for sequencing was PBMCs. The source is a female donor in good health and CMV-seronegative.

The rearrangement links TRBV9 to TRBJ2-1, with 8 nucleotides matching TRBD2. This CDR3 spans 15 amino acids. Trimming at V came to 2 bases and at J to 10 bases, leaving 11 bases not matched to a gene. Germline V gives CDR1 SGDLS, CDR2 YYNGEE. In nucleotides, the CDR3 is TGTGCCAGCAGCGTCCCGGAGGCGGGGGGACGGGAGCAGTTCTTC. Translating it yields CASSVPEAGGREQFF.

CDR3 sequence reads: CASSPFDTGTDTQYF. The CDR3 DNA reads as TGCGCCAGCAGCCCTTTCGACACAGGCACAGATACGCAGTATTTT. The J gene is TRBJ2-3, the V gene TRBV5-1; D call uncertain. The CDR3 runs to 15 residues. With 4 bases removed from V and 1 base from J, the gap between germline ends came to 13 bases. Germline V gene sequence: CDR1 SGHRS, CDR2 YFSETQ.

The rearrangement joins TRBV2 to TRBJ1-2, with 9 bases lining up with TRBD1. In germline, CDR1 is SNHLY, CDR2 FYNNEI. The CDR3 spans 15 residues. Trimming took 8 bases from V and 8 from J; bases not matched to a gene: 15. The CDR3, as DNA: TGTGCCAGCGGGTTTCTACCGGGACAGGGTTCCGGCTACACCTTC. As protein: CASGFLPGQGSGYTF.

This chain connects TRBV4-3 to TRBJ2-7; 8 nucleotides line up with TRBD2. With 1 base clipped from V and 0 bases from J, the junction kept 8 bases outside the gene matches. This CDR3 is 17 amino acids long. The germline CDR1 and CDR2 sequences are LGHNA and YSLEER. In DNA, the CDR3 is TGCGCCAGCAGCCAAGCAGATGCGGGGGGCTACTCCTACGAGCAGTACTTC. This codes for CASSQADAGGYSYEQYF.

The chain couples TRBV27 to TRBJ2-3; D ambiguous. V was cut by 3 bases and J by 0 bases, with 10 bases left in between. This CDR3 spans 15 amino acids. Germline loops: CDR1 MNHEY, CDR2 SMNVEV (reference sequence). CDR3 protein: CASSFYWASTDTQYF. CDR3 sequence (DNA): TGTGCCAGCAGTTTTTACTGGGCTAGCACAGATACGCAGTATTTT.

The rearrangement uses TRBV7-9 and TRBJ1-1, with D maybe TRBD1 (5 bases). There are 14 residues in the CDR3. Trimming pared 7 bases from V and 0 bases from J, leaving 12 bases between. Germline CDR1 is SEHNR and CDR2 is FQNEAQ (reference sequence). For the CDR3, the DNA is TGTGCCAGCACCCAGGGACTTATGAACACTGAAGCTTTCTTT. Protein: CASTQGLMNTEAFF.

CDR3 sequence reads: CASSQLQGVLYEQYF. As DNA, the CDR3 is TGCGCCAGCAGCCAGTTACAGGGAGTACTCTACGAGCAGTACTTC. The chain employs TRBV4-3 and TRBJ2-7; perhaps TRBD1 as D (6 bases). This CDR3 region has 15 residues. The V end lost 3 bases, the J end lost 3 bases, and 15 bases lay between the germline ends. Germline CDR1 LGHNA, CDR2 YSLEER.

The chain has TRBV5-1 and TRBJ2-5; 15 nucleotides line up with TRBD2. After removal of 3 bases from V and 1 base from J, the junction contained 1 base not matched to a gene. Germline values: CDR1 SGHRS, CDR2 YFSETQ. The CDR3 covers 16 residues. The CDR3 coding sequence is TGCGCCAGCAGCTGGGGACTAGCGGGGGGCCAAGAGACCCAGTACTTC. Its translation: CASSWGLAGGQETQYF.

The genes are TRBV4-2 and TRBJ2-7, with TRBD1 matching 10 bases. Germline assignment: CDR1 LGHNA and CDR2 YNFKEQ. The V gene end was trimmed by 0 bases and the J gene end by 5 bases; junction bases not matched to a gene: 4. The CDR3 consists of 15 residues. CDR3 protein: CASSQEGQGRDEQYF. CDR3 sequence (DNA): TGTGCCAGCAGCCAAGAGGGACAGGGGAGGGACGAGCAGTACTTC.

This rearrangement joins TRBV6-5 to TRBJ1-2, with D maybe TRBD1 (6 bases). Trimming pared 6 bases from V and 2 bases from J, leaving 13 bases between. The CDR3 is 14 residues long. CDR1 and CDR2 from the germline V gene are MNHEY and SVGAGI. The CDR3 region is CASSYQTGNYGYTF. In nucleotides, the CDR3 is TGTGCCAGCAGCTACCAGACAGGAAACTATGGCTACACCTTC.

On this clone itself: At one boundary the junction diverges from the germline segment, which might be a read error. The sample has other DNA sequences that encode this CDR3 too. CDR3 region: CASSEGGQGDYDYGYTF. The CDR3 nucleotides are TGTGCCAGTAGTGAAGGGGGACAGGGGGATTATGACTATGGCTACACCTTC. V is TRBV25-1 and J is TRBJ1-2; TRBD1 aligns across 11 bases. Germline V gene sequence: CDR1 MGHDK, CDR2 SYGVNS. The CDR3 runs to 17 residues.

The rearrangement uses TRBV5-1 and TRBJ2-5; unclear D gene. CDR1 is SGHRS and CDR2 is YFSETQ in the germline V gene. The CDR3 length is 12 residues. Trimming stripped 6 bases from V and 3 bases from J, with 9 bases between. In DNA, the CDR3 is TGCGCCAGCACCTCGCAGAAAGAGACCCAGTACTTC. Translated, it gives CASTSQKETQYF.

V gene TRBV7-3 combines with J gene TRBJ1-1, with unresolved D. V was pared by 4 bases and J by 4 bases, with 4 bases between. Germline V CDR1 and CDR2: SGHTA, FQGTGA. The CDR3 totals 11 residues. CDR3: CASSSGTEAFF. In nucleotides, the CDR3 is TGTGCCAGCAGCTCCGGCACTGAAGCTTTCTTT.

This clone came up a few times. The chain is built from TRBV5-6 and TRBJ1-1; D call uncertain. The CDR3 is 13 residues long. CDR1 SGHDT and CDR2 YYEEEE come from the germline V gene. The V and J ends lost 1 base and 1 base respectively, with 5 bases between them. The DNA of the CDR3 is TGTGCCAGCAGCTTGTTGAGGAACACTGAAGCTTTCTTT. Translating gives CASSLLRNTEAFF.

The rearrangement links TRBV2 to TRBJ1-2, with 11 bases fitting TRBD1. The CDR3 is 17 amino acids. Germline CDR1 SNHLY, CDR2 FYNNEI. Trimming removed 5 bases from V and 2 bases from J; junction bases left unmatched: 10. The DNA of the CDR3 is TGTGCCAGCAGTTCCAGGCCTCGGACAGGGGGCAACTATGGCTACACCTTC. The encoded protein is CASSSRPRTGGNYGYTF.